The 19 T cell receptor beta chains below were found in one sample sequenced in a study of shared clonotypes between healthy human individuals. The protocol was immunoSEQ multiplex PCR, while the TCRdb copy is restricted to in-frame clones and leaves out a portion. The sample has 2,500,000 or so clones, around 93% seen once. Sequenced material: naive CD4+ T cells from PBMCs. Subset of the sample: CD45RA+ positively selected. The receptors originated from a young man in good health. Some clones in this sample may be carry-over from other donors' samples.

The V call is TRBV10-3, the J call TRBJ1-2, with D tentatively TRBD1 (5 bases). Germline V CDR1 and CDR2: ENHRY, SYGVKD. The V end lost 3 bases, the J end lost 8 bases, and 16 bases lay between the germline ends. CDR3 length: 14 amino acids. The DNA of the CDR3 is TGTGCCATCAGTGAACAGGACTCAGCGAGGGGCTACACCTTC. Translated, it gives CAISEQDSARGYTF.

V usage is TRBV27 and J usage is TRBJ2-4; TRBD1 or TRBD2 may be the D gene (5 bases each). The germline V and J ends were trimmed by 5 bases and 0 bases, with 23 bases remaining between them. Germline V gives CDR1 MNHEY, CDR2 SMNVEV (reference sequence). CDR3 size: 19 residues. The CDR3 reads CASSPRQISGTLAKNIQYF. The CDR3 DNA sequence: TGTGCCAGCAGTCCAAGACAGATTTCGGGGACCTTAGCCAAAAACATTCAGTACTTC.

This clone showed up just once. V usage is TRBV6-6 and J usage is TRBJ2-7; 9 nucleotides align to TRBD1. This CDR3 region has 15 residues. Trimming removed 5 bases from V and 4 bases from J; junction bases left unmatched: 9. From germline, CDR1 is MNHNY and CDR2 SVGAGI (reference sequence). The CDR3 loop reads CASSDTGTGLYEQYF. DNA for the CDR3: TGTGCCAGCAGTGATACCGGGACAGGGCTTTACGAGCAGTACTTC.

This chain connects TRBV7-8 to TRBJ1-3; no reliable D call. The CDR3 is 16 amino acids. The ends were cut back, 1 base at V and 0 bases at J, with 10 bases in the middle. CDR1 and CDR2 (germline): SGHVS, FQNEAQ. CDR3 in DNA: TGTGCCAGCAGCTTAGAAAGGACGGTCTCTGGAAACACCATATATTTT. Protein: CASSLERTVSGNTIYF.

The gene calls are TRBV6-6 and TRBJ1-2; D is ambiguous. From germline, CDR1 is MNHNY and CDR2 SVGAGI (reference sequence). The CDR3 sequence is 13 residues long. With 4 bases removed from V and 2 bases from J, the gap between germline ends came to 8 bases. The CDR3 sequence is CASSSGENYGYTF. CDR3 DNA sequence: TGTGCCAGCAGTTCGGGCGAGAACTATGGCTACACCTTC.

The rearrangement joins TRBV28 to TRBJ1-2; 7 positions agree with TRBD1. Unmatched junction bases numbered 7, after V lost 7 bases and J lost 5 bases. Germline V CDR1 and CDR2: MDHEN, SYDVKM. This CDR3 spans 13 amino acids. The DNA for the CDR3 is TGTGCCAGCAAGGAGACAGGGCGGTATGGCTACACCTTC. This translates into CASKETGRYGYTF.

The chain couples TRBV5-1 to TRBJ1-2; weak D call: TRBD1 (6 bases). The V gene's germline CDR1 is SGHRS and CDR2 YFSETQ. The germline V and J ends were trimmed by 0 bases and 8 bases, with 14 bases remaining between them. The CDR3 is 14 residues long. The DNA of the CDR3 is TGCGCCAGCAGCTTGGAGGCAGAAGGGGGAGGCTACACCTTC. Residues: CASSLEAEGGGYTF.

This chain uses TRBV28 with TRBJ1-1; D uncertain. Between the trimmed V and J ends, which lost 6 bases and 5 bases, there was a span of 16 bases. This CDR3 comprises 14 residues. Germline CDR1 reads MDHEN; CDR2 reads SYDVKM. Here the CDR3 DNA reads TGTGCCAGCAGGGAGCCGGGCCTGGGTACTGAAGCTTTCTTT. It translates to CASREPGLGTEAFF.

This rearrangement joins TRBV11-2 to TRBJ2-7, with TRBD1 as a possible D gene (6 bases). Between the trimmed V and J ends, which lost 2 bases and 0 bases, there was a span of 17 bases. Looked up from germline, CDR1 is SGHAT and CDR2 is FQNNGV. This CDR3 spans 17 amino acids. CDR3 region: CASSLSWLGTSSYEQYF. CDR3 coding DNA: TGTGCCAGCAGCTTATCGTGGTTGGGGACATCCTCCTACGAGCAGTACTTC.

V gene TRBV5-6 combines with J gene TRBJ2-1; D assignment may be TRBD1 or TRBD2 (5 bases each). With 4 bases removed from V and 0 bases from J, the gap between germline ends came to 11 bases. This CDR3 has 15 residues. Germline CDR1 reads SGHDT; CDR2 reads YYEEEE. The CDR3 DNA is TGTGCCAGCAGCGCCCCCGGGGCCTCCTACAATGAGCAGTTCTTC. Amino acid sequence: CASSAPGASYNEQFF.

The chain is built from TRBV27 and TRBJ2-7; tentative D call: TRBD2 (5 bases). Germline loops: CDR1 MNHEY, CDR2 SMNVEV (reference sequence). CDR3 length equals 14 residues. Trimming removed 4 bases from V and 7 bases from J, with 17 bases in between. This CDR3 reads CASSWAGGPREQYF. In DNA form, the CDR3 reads TGTGCCAGCAGTTGGGCGGGCGGTCCGAGGGAGCAGTACTTC.

V gene TRBV15 combines with J gene TRBJ2-7, with TRBD1 identical over 7 bases. The CDR3 is made up of 16 amino acids. Germline V CDR1 and CDR2: LNHNV, YYDKDF (reference sequence). J was trimmed by 2 bases and V by 1 base; bases with no gene match: 8. CDR3: CATSRAETGATYEQYF. The CDR3 bases are TGTGCCACCAGCAGAGCCGAAACAGGGGCCACCTACGAGCAGTACTTC.

This clone was seen just once. Its ends do not fully match the called genes, so a read error is possible. CDR3 residues: CASRPVDGYSPDF. The CDR3 DNA reads as TGTGCCAGCAGGCCGGTCGACGGCTACTCCCCGGACTTC. The chain carries TRBV28 and TRBJ2-5; D is unclear. The CDR3 is made up of 13 amino acids. Germline V gene lookup returns CDR1 MDHEN and CDR2 SYDVKM. Supplemented by reference TRBV28 and TRBJ2-5, the full variable domain reads DVKVTQSSRYLVKRTGEKVFLECVQDMDHENMFWYRQDPGLGLRLIYFSYDVKMKEKGDIPEGYSVSREKKERFSLILESASTNQTSMYLCASRPVDGYSPDFGPGTRLLVL.

The chain couples TRBV5-1 to TRBJ2-3; TRBD1 matches 7 bases. V lost 0 bases, J lost 4 bases, and 5 bases stayed unmatched. CDR3 length: 15 amino acids. Looked up from germline, CDR1 is SGHRS and CDR2 is YFSETQ. The CDR3 coding sequence is TGCGCCAGCAGCTTGGCGGCAGGGGGTTCAGATACGCAGTATTTT. Its protein product is CASSLAAGGSDTQYF.

This chain uses TRBV6-1 with TRBJ2-2; 7 bases map to TRBD2. The CDR3 contains 18 residues. Germline loops: CDR1 MNHNS, CDR2 SASEGT. With 4 bases clipped from V and 3 bases from J, the junction kept 14 bases outside the gene matches. The DNA for the CDR3 is TGTGCCAGCAGTGGGATGGAAACGGGAGGAGGGTACACCGGGGAGCTGTTTTTT. Protein sequence: CASSGMETGGGYTGELFF.

The chain joins TRBV28 to TRBJ2-1; D is unclear. The V end lost 7 bases, the J end lost 10 bases, and 17 bases lay between the germline ends. The length of the CDR3 is 13 residues. Germline V gene sequence: CDR1 MDHEN, CDR2 SYDVKM. The CDR3 is CASTSAGIGEQFF. The CDR3 DNA reads as TGTGCCAGCACCTCCGCCGGTATCGGGGAGCAGTTCTTC.

This clone was observed a few times. V usage is TRBV19 and J usage is TRBJ2-7; D is undetermined. The V gene's germline CDR1 is LNHDA and CDR2 SQIVND (reference sequence). The CDR3 spans 14 residues. Deletions cut 3 bases from V and 1 base from J, with 10 bases between. The CDR3, as DNA: TGTGCCAGTAGTATTCCCAGCTCATCCTACGAGCAGTACTTC. Its protein is CASSIPSSSYEQYF.

This sequence joins TRBV29-1 and TRBJ2-2; D remains ambiguous. The CDR3 runs 12 residues. Trimming removed 0 bases from V and 5 bases from J, with 4 bases in between. CDR1 SQVTM and CDR2 ANQGSEA come from the germline V gene. The CDR3 DNA sequence: TGCAGCGTTGAAGAGGAAACCGGGGAGCTGTTTTTT. It is translated as CSVEEETGELFF.

This rearrangement joins TRBV6-1 to TRBJ2-2, with D hard to call. Germline loops: CDR1 MNHNS, CDR2 SASEGT. The germline V and J ends were trimmed by 4 bases and 4 bases, with 10 bases remaining between them. The CDR3 spans 14 residues. The CDR3 DNA follows: TGTGCCAGCAGTGTTCGCTCGGGCACCGGGGAGCTGTTTTTT. Translated, it gives CASSVRSGTGELFF.